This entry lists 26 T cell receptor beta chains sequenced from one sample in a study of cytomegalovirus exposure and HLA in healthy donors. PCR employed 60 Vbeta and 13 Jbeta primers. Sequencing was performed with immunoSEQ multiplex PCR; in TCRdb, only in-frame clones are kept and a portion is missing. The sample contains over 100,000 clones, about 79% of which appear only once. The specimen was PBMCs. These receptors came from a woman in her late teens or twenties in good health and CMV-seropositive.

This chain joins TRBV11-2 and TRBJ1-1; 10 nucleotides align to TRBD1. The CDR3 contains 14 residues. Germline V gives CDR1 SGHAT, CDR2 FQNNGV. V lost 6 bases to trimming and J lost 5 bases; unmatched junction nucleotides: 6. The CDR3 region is CASSFADRGTEAFF. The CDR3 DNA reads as TGTGCCAGCAGTTTCGCGGACAGGGGGACTGAAGCTTTCTTT.

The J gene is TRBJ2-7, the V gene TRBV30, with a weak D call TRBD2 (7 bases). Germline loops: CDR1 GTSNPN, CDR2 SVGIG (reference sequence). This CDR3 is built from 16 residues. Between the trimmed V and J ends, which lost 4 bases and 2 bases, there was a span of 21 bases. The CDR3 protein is CAWKKSWGGPPYEQYF. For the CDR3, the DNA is TGTGCCTGGAAGAAGTCCTGGGGGGGGCCCCCCTACGAGCAGTACTTC.

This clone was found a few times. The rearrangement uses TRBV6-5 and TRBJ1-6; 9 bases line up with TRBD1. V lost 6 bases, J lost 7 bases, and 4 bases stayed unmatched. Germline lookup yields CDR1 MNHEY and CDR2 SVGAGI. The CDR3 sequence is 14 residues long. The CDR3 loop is CASRQGAENSPLHF. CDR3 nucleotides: TGTGCCAGCAGACAGGGGGCAGAGAATTCACCCCTCCACTTT.

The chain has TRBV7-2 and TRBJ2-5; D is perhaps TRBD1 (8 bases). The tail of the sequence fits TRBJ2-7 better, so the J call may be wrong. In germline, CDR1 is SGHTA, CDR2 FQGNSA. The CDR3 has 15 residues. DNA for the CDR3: TGTGCCAGCAGCATCGGACAGGGACTATACTACGAGCAGTACTTC. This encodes CASSIGQGLYYEQYF.

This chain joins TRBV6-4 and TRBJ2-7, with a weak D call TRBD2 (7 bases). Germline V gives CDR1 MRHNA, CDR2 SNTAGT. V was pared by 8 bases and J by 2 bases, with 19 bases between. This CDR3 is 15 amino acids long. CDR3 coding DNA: TGTGCCAGCGCCAGGGCCCCGGGGGGCCCCTACGAGCAGTACTTC. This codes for CASARAPGGPYEQYF.

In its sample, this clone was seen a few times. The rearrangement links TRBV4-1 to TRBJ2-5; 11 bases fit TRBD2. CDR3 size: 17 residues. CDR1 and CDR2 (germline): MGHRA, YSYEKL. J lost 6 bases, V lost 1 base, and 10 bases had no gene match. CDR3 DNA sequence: TGCGCCAGCAGCCAAGGACTAGCGGGACCGTACTCGAAGACCCAGTACTTC. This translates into CASSQGLAGPYSKTQYF.

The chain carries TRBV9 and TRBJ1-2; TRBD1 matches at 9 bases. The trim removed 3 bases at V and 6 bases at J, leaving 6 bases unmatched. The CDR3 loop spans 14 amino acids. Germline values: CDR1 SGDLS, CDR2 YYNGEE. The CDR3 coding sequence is TGTGCCAGCAGCGCCACAGGGGGCTCGGATGGCTACACCTTC. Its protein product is CASSATGGSDGYTF.

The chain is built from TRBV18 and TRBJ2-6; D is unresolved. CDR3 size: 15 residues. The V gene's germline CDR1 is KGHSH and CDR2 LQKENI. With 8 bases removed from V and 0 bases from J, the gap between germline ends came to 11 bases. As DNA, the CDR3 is TGTGCCAGCCTCAGCACGGGCTCTGGGGCCAACGTCCTGACTTTC. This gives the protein CASLSTGSGANVLTF.

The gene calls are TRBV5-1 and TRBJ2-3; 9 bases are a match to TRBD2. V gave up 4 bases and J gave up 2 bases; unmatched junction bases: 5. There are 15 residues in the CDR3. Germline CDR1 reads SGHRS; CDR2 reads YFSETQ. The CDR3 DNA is TGCGCCAGCAGCCGCGCGGGGGGGCCCACAGATACGCAGTATTTT. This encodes CASSRAGGPTDTQYF.

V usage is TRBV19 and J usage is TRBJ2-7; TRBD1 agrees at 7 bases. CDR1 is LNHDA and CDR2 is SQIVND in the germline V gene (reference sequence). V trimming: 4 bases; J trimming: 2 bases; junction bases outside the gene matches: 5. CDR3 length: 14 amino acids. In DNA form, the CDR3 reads TGTGCCAGTAGTAAATGGGACAGTCCCTACGAGCAGTACTTC. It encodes CASSKWDSPYEQYF.

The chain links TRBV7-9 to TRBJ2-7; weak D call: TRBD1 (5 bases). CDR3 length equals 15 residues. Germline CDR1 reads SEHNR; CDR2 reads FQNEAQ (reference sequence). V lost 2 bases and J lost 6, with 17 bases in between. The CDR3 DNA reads TGTGCCAGCAGCTTAATCGAGACAGAAAAGGTCGAGCAGTACTTC. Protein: CASSLIETEKVEQYF.

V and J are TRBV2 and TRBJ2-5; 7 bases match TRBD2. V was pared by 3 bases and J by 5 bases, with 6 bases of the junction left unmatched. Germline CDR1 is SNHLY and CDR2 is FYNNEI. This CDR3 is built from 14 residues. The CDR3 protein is CASSDWGGGETQYF. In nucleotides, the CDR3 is TGTGCCAGCAGTGATTGGGGGGGAGGGGAGACCCAGTACTTC.

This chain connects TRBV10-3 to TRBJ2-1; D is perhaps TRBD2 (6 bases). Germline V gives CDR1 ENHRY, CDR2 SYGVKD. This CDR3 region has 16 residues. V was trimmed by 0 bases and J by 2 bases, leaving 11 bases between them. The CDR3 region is CAISESTPGAYNEQFF. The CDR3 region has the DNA TGTGCCATCAGTGAGTCCACACCGGGGGCCTACAATGAGCAGTTCTTC.

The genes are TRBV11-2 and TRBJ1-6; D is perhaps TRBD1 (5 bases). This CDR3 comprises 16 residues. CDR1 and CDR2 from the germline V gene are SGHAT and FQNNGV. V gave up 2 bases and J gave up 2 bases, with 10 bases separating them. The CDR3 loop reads CASSLLRGPYNSPLHF. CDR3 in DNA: TGTGCCAGCAGCTTACTTAGGGGCCCCTATAATTCACCCCTCCACTTT.

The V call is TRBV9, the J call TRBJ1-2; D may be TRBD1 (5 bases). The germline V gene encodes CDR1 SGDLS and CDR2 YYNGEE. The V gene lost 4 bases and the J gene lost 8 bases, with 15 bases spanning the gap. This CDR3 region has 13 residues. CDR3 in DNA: TGTGCCAGCAGCCTTGACGGGGGGTTAGGCTACACCTTC. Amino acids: CASSLDGGLGYTF.

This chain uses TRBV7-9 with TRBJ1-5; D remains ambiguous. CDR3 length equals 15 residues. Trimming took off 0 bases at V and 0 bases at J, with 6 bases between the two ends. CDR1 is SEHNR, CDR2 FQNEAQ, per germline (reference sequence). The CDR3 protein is CASSLASVSNQPQHF. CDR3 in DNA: TGTGCCAGCAGCTTAGCCTCAGTTAGCAATCAGCCCCAGCATTTT.

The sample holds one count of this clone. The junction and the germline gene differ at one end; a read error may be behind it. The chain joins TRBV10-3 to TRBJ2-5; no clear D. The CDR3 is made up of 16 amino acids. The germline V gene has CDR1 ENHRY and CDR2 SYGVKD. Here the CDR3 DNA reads TGTGCCATCAGTGAGTACCGTTATGGTGGGCAAGAGTCCCAGTACTTC. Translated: CAISEYRYGGQESQYF.

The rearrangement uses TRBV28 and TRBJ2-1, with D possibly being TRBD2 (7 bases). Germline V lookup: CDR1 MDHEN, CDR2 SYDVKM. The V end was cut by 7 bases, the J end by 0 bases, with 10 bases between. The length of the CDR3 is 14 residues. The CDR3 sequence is CASIRGGSYNEQFF. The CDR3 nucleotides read TGTGCCAGCATTAGGGGGGGCTCCTACAATGAGCAGTTCTTC.

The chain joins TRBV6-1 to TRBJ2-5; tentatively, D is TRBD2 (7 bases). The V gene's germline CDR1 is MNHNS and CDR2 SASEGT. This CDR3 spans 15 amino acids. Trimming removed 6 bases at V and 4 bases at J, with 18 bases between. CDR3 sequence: CASRRWGGAGETQYF. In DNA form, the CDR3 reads TGTGCCAGCAGGAGATGGGGGGGGGCCGGAGAGACCCAGTACTTC.

The CDR3 DNA reads as TGTGCCAGCAGCCCATTCCCCGGGCGCGGGGGGGAAGATACGCAGTATTTT. Encoded protein: CASSPFPGRGGEDTQYF. The chain carries TRBV11-2 and TRBJ2-3, with 9 positions matching TRBD2. CDR3 size: 17 residues. Per the germline V gene, CDR1 is SGHAT and CDR2 is FQNNGV. V was pared by 5 bases and J by 5 bases, with 14 bases of the junction left unmatched.

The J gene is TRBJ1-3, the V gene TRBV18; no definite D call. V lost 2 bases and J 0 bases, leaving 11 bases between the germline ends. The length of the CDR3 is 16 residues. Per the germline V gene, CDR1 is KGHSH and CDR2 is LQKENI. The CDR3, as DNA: TGTGCCAGCTCACCAGCGAACAGAACCTCTGGAAACACCATATATTTT. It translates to CASSPANRTSGNTIYF.

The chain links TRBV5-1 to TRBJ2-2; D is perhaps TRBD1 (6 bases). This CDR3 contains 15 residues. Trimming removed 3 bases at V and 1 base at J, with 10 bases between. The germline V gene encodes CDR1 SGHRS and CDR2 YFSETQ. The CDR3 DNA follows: TGCGCCAGCAGCTCTCAGGGGATGAACACCGGGGAGCTGTTTTTT. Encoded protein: CASSSQGMNTGELFF. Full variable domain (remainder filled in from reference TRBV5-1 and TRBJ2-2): KAGVTQTPRYLIKTRGQQVTLSCSPISGHRSVSWYQQTPGQGLQFLFEYFSETQRNKGNFPGRFSGRQFSNSRSEMNVSTLELGDSALYLCASSSQGMNTGELFFGEGSRLTVL.

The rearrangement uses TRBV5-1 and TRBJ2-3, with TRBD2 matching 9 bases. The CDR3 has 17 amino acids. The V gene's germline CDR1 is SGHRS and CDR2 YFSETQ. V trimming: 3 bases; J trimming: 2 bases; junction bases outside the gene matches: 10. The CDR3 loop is CASSSSGSGGPTDTQYF. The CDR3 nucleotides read TGCGCCAGCAGCTCCTCGGGTAGCGGGGGCCCCACAGATACGCAGTATTTT.

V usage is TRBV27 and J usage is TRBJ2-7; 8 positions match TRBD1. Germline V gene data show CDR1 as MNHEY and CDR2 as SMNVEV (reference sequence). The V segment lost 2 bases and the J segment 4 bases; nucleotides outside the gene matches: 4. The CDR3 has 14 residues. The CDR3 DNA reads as TGTGCCAGCAGTTTAAAACAGGGGGTATACGAGCAGTACTTC. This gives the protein CASSLKQGVYEQYF.

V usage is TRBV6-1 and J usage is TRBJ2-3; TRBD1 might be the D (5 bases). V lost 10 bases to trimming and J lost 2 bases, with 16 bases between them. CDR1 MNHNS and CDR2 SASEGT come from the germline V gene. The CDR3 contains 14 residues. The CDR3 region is CATSPTANTDTQYF. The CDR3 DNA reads TGTGCCACCTCGCCGACAGCAAACACAGATACGCAGTATTTT.

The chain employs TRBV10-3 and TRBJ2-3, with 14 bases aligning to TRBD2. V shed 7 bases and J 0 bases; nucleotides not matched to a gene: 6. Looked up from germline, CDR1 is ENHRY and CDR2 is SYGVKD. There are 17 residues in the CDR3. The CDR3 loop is CAITPGLAGASTDTQYF. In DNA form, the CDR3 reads TGTGCCATCACGCCGGGACTAGCGGGGGCTAGCACAGATACGCAGTATTTT.